The 17 T cell receptor beta chains given below trace back to one sample, sequenced in a study of blood T cells in healthy people across ages. The second PCR ran roughly 6 to 11 cycles with a sample-barcoded 5' primer and J-beta primers. TCRdb re-called the 5' RACE reads through MiXCR, storing one row per CDR3 protein. The sample carries just under 550,000 distinct CDR3 sequences, less than 25% recorded once. The sample was also reused in another study, on T cells of mothers and their children.

What was sequenced was blood. These receptor sequences come from a boy aged 5-17 years in good health.

The sample holds many counts of this clonotype. V is TRBV29-1 and J is TRBJ1-1; no definite D call. The CDR3 is made up of 11 amino acids. Germline CDR1 is SQVTM and CDR2 is ANQGSEA. Trimming stripped 1 base from V and 10 bases from J, with 10 bases between. The DNA for the CDR3 is TGCAGCGTTGAAGCGGGCGAATCAGCTTTCTTT. It specifies CSVEAGESAFF.

A few counts support this clonotype. Written as DNA, the CDR3 is TGTGCCAGCACCCAACAGGGCTTTAATGAAAAACTGTTTTTT. Its translation: CASTQQGFNEKLFF. The chain is built from TRBV7-9 and TRBJ1-4, with D tentatively TRBD1 (6 bases). The CDR3 runs 14 residues. Trimming removed 7 bases from V and 4 bases from J, with 13 bases in between. Per the germline V gene, CDR1 is SEHNR and CDR2 is FQNEAQ (reference sequence).

This clonotype has only a few counts. This rearrangement joins TRBV7-2 to TRBJ2-1; D is unclear. The CDR3 runs to 12 residues. The V gene's germline CDR1 is SGHTA and CDR2 FQGNSA. The V end lost 2 bases, the J end lost 10 bases, and 9 bases lay between the germline ends. The CDR3 here is CASSLQDPEQFF. CDR3 nucleotides: TGTGCCAGCAGCTTACAGGACCCAGAGCAGTTCTTC.

J is TRBJ1-5 and V is TRBV12-3 or TRBV12-4, with no clear D. CDR3 length equals 16 residues. V was trimmed by 2 bases and J by 0 bases, leaving 11 bases between them. The CDR3 here is CASSLSCSSSNQPQHF. The CDR3 DNA follows: TGTGCCAGCAGTTTATCTTGCAGCTCTAGCAATCAGCCCCAGCATTTT.

V is TRBV7-2 and J is TRBJ2-7; 8 positions agree with TRBD2. The length of the CDR3 is 14 residues. Germline CDR1 reads SGHTA; CDR2 reads FQGNSA. J lost 5 bases, V lost 4 bases, and 7 bases had no gene match. CDR3 DNA sequence: TGTACCAGCAGCTCTAGAGCGGGAGAAAACGAGCAGTACTTC. Amino acid sequence: CTSSSRAGENEQYF.

This clonotype appeared a few times. The chain combines TRBV7-2 with TRBJ2-7; 7 bases are shared with TRBD1. Germline assignment: CDR1 SGHTA and CDR2 FQGNSA. CDR3 length: 14 residues. With V trimmed by 5 bases and J by 4 bases, 8 bases remained unmatched. Here the CDR3 reads CASSMGQIRYEQYF. As DNA, the CDR3 is TGTGCCAGCAGCATGGGACAGATAAGGTACGAGCAGTACTTC. The whole variable domain, remainder taken from reference TRBV7-2 and TRBJ2-7, is GAGVSQSPSNKVTEKGKDVELRCDPISGHTALYWYRQSLGQGLEFLIYFQGNSAPDKSGLPSDRFSAERTGGSVSTLTIQRTQQEDSAVYLCASSMGQIRYEQYFGPGTRLTVT.

The gene calls are TRBV20-1 and TRBJ2-2; 7 nucleotides align to TRBD1. The CDR3 has 13 residues. Germline CDR1 reads DFQATT; CDR2 reads SNEGSKA (reference sequence). V shed 4 bases and J 7 bases; nucleotides not matched to a gene: 6. CDR3 residues: CSANRQGFGELFF. As DNA, the CDR3 is TGCAGTGCTAATCGACAGGGCTTCGGGGAGCTGTTTTTT.

This clonotype was detected a few times. The chain recombines TRBV3-1 with TRBJ2-7; D uncertain. The V gene lost 2 bases and the J gene lost 4 bases, with 12 bases spanning the gap. This CDR3 has 14 amino acids. Germline loops: CDR1 LGHDT, CDR2 YNNKEL (reference sequence). The CDR3 sequence is CASSQHTSGYEQYF. CDR3 nucleotides: TGTGCCAGCAGCCAACATACCTCCGGGTACGAGCAGTACTTC.

This clonotype has more than one count but fewer than ten. The chain recombines TRBV6-6 with TRBJ2-7, with 11 nucleotides matching TRBD1. Germline V gives CDR1 MNHNY, CDR2 SVGAGI (reference sequence). V was clipped by 6 bases and J by 0 bases; unmatched bases: 4. This CDR3 is built from 15 residues. The CDR3 DNA sequence: TGTGCCAGCAGCTGGACAGGGGGCCCCTCCTACGAGCAGTACTTC. Translation gives CASSWTGGPSYEQYF.

This clonotype was recorded a few times. The chain is built from TRBV19 and TRBJ2-3; 8 bases line up with TRBD1. V shed 5 bases, J shed 2 bases, and the junction held 9 bases outside the gene matches. Germline V gene data show CDR1 as LNHDA and CDR2 as SQIVND (reference sequence). The CDR3 sequence is 16 residues long. CDR3 sequence reads: CASSFWTGRPTDTQYF. In nucleotides, the CDR3 is TGTGCCAGTAGTTTCTGGACAGGGAGACCCACAGATACGCAGTATTTT.

This chain uses TRBV15 with TRBJ1-1; no firm D call. Germline values: CDR1 LNHNV, CDR2 YYDKDF (reference sequence). The germline V and J ends were trimmed by 0 bases and 3 bases, with 17 bases remaining between them. This CDR3 is 17 amino acids long. The CDR3 coding sequence is TGTGCCACCAGCAGAGACGAGAGCGGGCTGGCCCACACTGAAGCTTTCTTT. Amino acids: CATSRDESGLAHTEAFF.

There are a few counts of this clonotype. The gene calls are TRBV7-9 and TRBJ1-2, with TRBD1 identical over 7 bases. V lost 1 base, J lost 2 bases, and 10 bases stayed unmatched. Germline V gene lookup returns CDR1 SEHNR and CDR2 FQNEAQ (reference sequence). The CDR3 runs 17 residues. As DNA, the CDR3 is TGTGCCAGCAGCTTAGTGGATCGTGGCAGGGGGAACTATGGCTACACCTTC. This codes for CASSLVDRGRGNYGYTF.

In this sample, this clonotype turned up once. The chain carries TRBV9 and TRBJ2-2, with unresolved D. The CDR3 has 14 residues. In germline, CDR1 is SGDLS, CDR2 YYNGEE. Trimming pared 2 bases from V and 1 base from J, leaving 6 bases between. CDR3 loop: CASSVGMNTGELFF. CDR3 DNA: TGTGCCAGCAGCGTGGGGATGAACACCGGGGAGCTGTTTTTT.

The V call is TRBV29-1, the J call TRBJ1-1; TRBD1 agrees at 8 bases. CDR1 and CDR2 (germline): SQVTM, ANQGSEA. The CDR3 length is 15 residues. Losses at the gene ends were 6 bases for V and 1 base for J; bases not matched to a gene: 10. The CDR3 here is CSVPPTGAANTEAFF. CDR3 nucleotides: TGCAGCGTCCCACCGACAGGGGCCGCGAACACTGAAGCTTTCTTT.

The sample holds a few counts of this clonotype. The V gene is TRBV20-1, the J gene TRBJ2-3; 7 nucleotides agree with TRBD2. Per germline, CDR1 DFQATT and CDR2 SNEGSKA (reference sequence). The V gene end was trimmed by 2 bases and the J gene end by 3 bases; junction bases not matched to a gene: 8. There are 15 residues in the CDR3. CDR3 sequence reads: CSARSLAAGTDTQYF. The CDR3, as DNA: TGCAGTGCTAGAAGCCTAGCGGCCGGGACAGATACGCAGTATTTT.

About this clonotype itself: This likely comes from a read error, as the CDR3 has no conserved phenylalanine or tryptophan at its end. This sequence joins TRBV15 and TRBJ1-1; D not certain. The germline V gene encodes CDR1 LNHNV and CDR2 YYDKDF (reference sequence). The CDR3 length is 15 residues. The V end was cut by 7 bases, the J end by 1 base, with 16 bases between. CDR3 region: CATTQQYQENTEAFS. In DNA form, the CDR3 reads TGTGCCACCACCCAACAATACCAAGAGAACACTGAAGCTTTCTCT.

CDR3 protein: CASSYNSMGEAEAFF. The CDR3 coding sequence is TGTGCCAGCAGTTACAACTCCATGGGGGAGGCTGAAGCTTTCTTT. The chain carries TRBV6-5 and TRBJ1-1, with a weak D call TRBD1 (5 bases). Germline V gives CDR1 MNHEY, CDR2 SVGAGI. The ends were cut back, 2 bases at V and 6 bases at J, with 16 bases in the middle. The CDR3 has 15 residues.